A single sample gave rise to the 11 T cell receptor beta chains below, sequenced in a study of OX40 agonist ivuxolimab in advanced cancers. The repertoire was sequenced with immunoSEQ multiplex PCR; TCRdb's copy has only in-frame clones and lacks some. The sample yields about 96,000 clones, under 90% seen once. This specimen consisted of CD4+ or CD8+ T cells sorted from blood, obtained in a trial of the OX40 agonist ivuxolimab. All receptors derive from an adult with an advanced solid tumor such as melanoma, head and neck, liver or kidney cancer.

This clone was observed a handful of times. The genes are TRBV19 and TRBJ1-3; 7 nucleotides line up with TRBD1. The CDR3 runs 16 residues. The junction had 7 bases not matched to a gene; V was cut back by 5 bases and J by 0 bases. CDR1 is LNHDA, CDR2 SQIVND, per germline (reference sequence). The CDR3 here is CASSALGQFSGNTIYF. The CDR3 bases are TGTGCCAGTAGTGCCTTGGGACAGTTCTCTGGAAACACCATATATTTT. The full variable domain, rest sourced from reference TRBV19 and TRBJ1-3, is DGGITQSPKYLFRKEGQNVTLSCEQNLNHDAMYWYRQDPGQGLRLIYYSQIVNDFQKGDIAEGYSVSREKKESFPLTVTSAQKNPTAFYLCASSALGQFSGNTIYFGEGSWLTVV.

The J gene is TRBJ1-5, the V gene TRBV4-2, with a possible D match to TRBD1 (6 bases). Germline V CDR1 and CDR2: LGHNA, YNFKEQ. V was pared by 0 bases and J by 2 bases, with 14 bases between. This CDR3 has 17 amino acids. The CDR3 spells CASSQDEQGGGNQPQHF. In DNA, the CDR3 is TGTGCCAGCAGCCAAGATGAACAGGGCGGAGGCAATCAGCCCCAGCATTTT.

V usage is TRBV7-8 and J usage is TRBJ2-4; possibly TRBD2 for D (6 bases). The CDR3 contains 16 residues. Germline V gene data show CDR1 as SGHVS and CDR2 as FQNEAQ. The V end was cut by 3 bases, the J end by 5 bases, with 17 bases between. The CDR3 here is CASSFPSRTIENIQYF. The CDR3 region has the DNA TGTGCCAGCAGCTTCCCCAGTAGGACTATCGAAAACATTCAGTACTTC.

The chain carries TRBV27 and TRBJ2-2; D not certain. V was trimmed by 6 bases and J by 7 bases, leaving 9 bases between them. CDR3 length: 12 residues. Germline V gene sequence: CDR1 MNHEY, CDR2 SMNVEV (reference sequence). The CDR3 region is CASRTYLGELFF. CDR3 DNA: TGTGCCAGCAGAACATACCTCGGGGAGCTGTTTTTT.

The CDR3: CASSSGHMTDTQYF. CDR3 in DNA: TGTGCCAGCAGCTCGGGACATATGACAGATACGCAGTATTTT. V is TRBV7-2 and J is TRBJ2-3, with D perhaps TRBD1 (6 bases). Germline lookup yields CDR1 SGHTA and CDR2 FQGNSA. V shed 4 bases and J shed 3 bases, with 11 bases lying between them. The CDR3 extends over 14 amino acids.

In DNA, the CDR3 is TGTGCCACCAGCATAGGGGTCGAGGGCAATCAGCCCCAGCATTTT. Its translation is CATSIGVEGNQPQHF. The V and J genes are TRBV15 and TRBJ1-5, with D maybe TRBD1 (5 bases). The CDR3 contains 15 residues. Germline V CDR1 and CDR2: LNHNV, YYDKDF (reference sequence). Trimming removed 4 bases from V and 2 bases from J, with 12 bases in between.

This rearrangement joins TRBV29-1 to TRBJ1-1, with TRBD1 matching 7 bases. The germline CDR1 and CDR2 sequences are SQVTM and ANQGSEA. V lost 5 bases, J lost 1 base, and 13 bases stayed unmatched. The CDR3 is 16 residues long. CDR3 sequence: CSVRGGQASPNTEAFF. The CDR3, as DNA: TGCAGCGTTCGGGGAGGACAGGCCTCACCGAACACTGAAGCTTTCTTT.

V usage is TRBV19 and J usage is TRBJ2-3, with 14 bases aligning to TRBD2. CDR1 LNHDA and CDR2 SQIVND come from the germline V gene (reference sequence). The V gene end was trimmed by 5 bases and the J gene end by 6 bases; junction bases not matched to a gene: 7. The CDR3 loop spans 16 amino acids. The CDR3 loop reads CASSPGTSGSGDTQYF. The CDR3 DNA reads as TGTGCCAGTAGTCCTGGGACTAGCGGGAGTGGGGATACGCAGTATTTT.

The V and J genes are TRBV7-2 and TRBJ1-1, with a weak D call TRBD1 (6 bases). Germline V gene sequence: CDR1 SGHTA, CDR2 FQGNSA. This CDR3 is 14 amino acids long. Deletions cut 1 base from V and 5 bases from J, with 11 bases between. CDR3 region: CASSLEGGRTEAFF. The CDR3 nucleotides read TGTGCCAGCAGCTTAGAGGGGGGGAGGACTGAAGCTTTCTTT.

The chain is built from TRBV11-2 and TRBJ1-1; tentatively, D is TRBD1 (6 bases). In germline, CDR1 is SGHAT, CDR2 FQNNGV. The CDR3 spans 16 residues. Trimming cost V 5 bases and J 0 bases, with 16 bases left between them. CDR3 in DNA: TGTGCCAGCAGCGCCGCGGGGGGGCCTATGAACACTGAAGCTTTCTTT. It codes for CASSAAGGPMNTEAFF. The full variable domain, completed using reference TRBV11-2 and TRBJ1-1, is EAGVAQSPRYKIIEKRQSVAFWCNPISGHATLYWYQQILGQGPKLLIQFQNNGVVDDSQLPKDRFSAERLKGVDSTLKIQPAKLEDSAVYLCASSAAGGPMNTEAFFGQGTRLTVV.

The rearrangement joins TRBV9 to TRBJ1-5; 8 bases line up with TRBD1. This CDR3 region has 14 residues. The V segment lost 1 base and the J segment 9 bases; nucleotides outside the gene matches: 6. Germline V gene lookup returns CDR1 SGDLS and CDR2 YYNGEE. CDR3 in amino acids: CASSVIGQGPPQHF. The CDR3 DNA reads TGTGCCAGCAGCGTAATCGGACAGGGCCCGCCCCAGCATTTT.